Below, 25 T cell receptor beta chains from the same sample are listed, as sequenced in a study of T cells after somatic rescue of genetic block. Assay: immunoSEQ multiplex PCR; the TCRdb copy retains only in-frame clones and omits some. The repertoire holds about 63,000 clones, with about 90% as singletons. Input material: peripheral blood mononuclear cells (PBMCs). These receptors all stem from a man aged 35-49 years.

The chain combines TRBV10-1 with TRBJ2-5; 9 bases agree with TRBD1. The junction had 6 bases not matched to a gene; V was cut back by 3 bases and J by 4 bases. Germline V gene data show CDR1 as WNHNN and CDR2 as SYGVQD (reference sequence). This CDR3 comprises 15 residues. This CDR3 reads CASSDGTGRLETQYF. CDR3 DNA sequence: TGCGCCAGCAGTGATGGGACAGGGAGGTTAGAGACCCAGTACTTC.

V and J are TRBV6-4 and TRBJ2-1; D perhaps matches TRBD1 (6 bases). The CDR3 is 16 amino acids. Germline CDR1 reads MRHNA; CDR2 reads SNTAGT. Trimming shortened V by 5 bases and J by 0 bases, and 14 bases separated the two germline ends. As DNA, the CDR3 is TGTGCCAGCAGTCATTCGGGACACAACTCCTACAATGAGCAGTTCTTC. Residues: CASSHSGHNSYNEQFF.

The rearrangement joins TRBV11-2 to TRBJ1-3; maybe TRBD1 (5 bases). CDR1 and CDR2 from the germline V gene are SGHAT and FQNNGV. Trimming pared 0 bases from V and 1 base from J, leaving 7 bases between. The CDR3 consists of 15 residues. CDR3 sequence reads: CASSLDGGSGNTIYF. The CDR3 DNA reads as TGTGCCAGCAGCTTAGACGGGGGTTCTGGAAACACCATATATTTT.

The chain uses TRBV11-3 and TRBJ1-6; D is unresolved. V was pared by 6 bases and J by 13 bases, with 16 bases between. Germline V gene data show CDR1 as SGHNT and CDR2 as YENEEA. CDR3 length equals 13 residues. The CDR3 sequence is CASSSGSLSPLHF. For the CDR3, the DNA is TGTGCCAGCAGTTCCGGGTCCTTGTCCCCCCTCCACTTT. The full variable domain, in which reference TRBV11-3 and TRBJ1-6 provide the parts outside the CDR3, is EAGVVQSPRYKIIEKKQPVAFWCNPISGHNTLYWYLQNLGQGPELLIRYENEEAVDDSQLPKDRFSAERLKGVDSTLKIQPAELGDSAVYLCASSSGSLSPLHFGNGTRLTVT.

This chain links TRBV30 with TRBJ2-5; the match to TRBD2 covers 10 bases. V trimming: 5 bases; J trimming: 4 bases; junction bases outside the gene matches: 7. The CDR3 is made up of 14 amino acids. Germline values: CDR1 GTSNPN, CDR2 SVGIG (reference sequence). The CDR3 DNA is TGTGCCTGGGGTCCGGGACTAGCGAGAGAGACCCAGTACTTC. Translated: CAWGPGLARETQYF.

The chain employs TRBV19 and TRBJ2-7; 7 bases fit TRBD2. CDR1 LNHDA and CDR2 SQIVND come from the germline V gene (reference sequence). The CDR3 loop spans 13 amino acids. With V trimmed by 6 bases and J by 3 bases, 5 bases remained unmatched. CDR3 bases: TGTGCCAGTAGGGAAGCGGGAAACTACGAGCAGTACTTC. Protein: CASREAGNYEQYF.

V usage is TRBV11-2 and J usage is TRBJ1-1; weak D call: TRBD1 (5 bases). V was shortened by 5 bases and J by 1 base, with 14 bases between the two germline ends. Germline V gene data show CDR1 as SGHAT and CDR2 as FQNNGV. CDR3 size: 15 residues. The CDR3 DNA follows: TGTGCCAGCAGCCACCATGGGGGTTCGAACACTGAAGCTTTCTTT. Amino acid sequence: CASSHHGGSNTEAFF.

The chain recombines TRBV15 with TRBJ1-5; D is unresolved. Germline values: CDR1 LNHNV, CDR2 YYDKDF (reference sequence). This CDR3 has 15 residues. The V and J ends lost 5 bases and 4 bases respectively, with 15 bases between them. The CDR3 region is CATSGREAVNQPQHF. DNA of the CDR3: TGTGCCACCAGCGGGCGCGAGGCTGTTAATCAGCCCCAGCATTTT.

This clone has a single count. The chain combines TRBV7-2 with TRBJ2-3; 8 nucleotides agree with TRBD2. The V segment lost 1 base and the J segment 2 bases; nucleotides outside the gene matches: 2. Looked up from germline, CDR1 is SGHTA and CDR2 is FQGNSA. This CDR3 has 15 amino acids. CDR3 region: CASSLVGLDTDTQYF. The CDR3 DNA sequence: TGTGCCAGCAGCTTAGTGGGACTAGACACAGATACGCAGTATTTT.

This clone appeared a single time. The V and J genes are TRBV29-1 and TRBJ1-2, with 7 bases lining up with TRBD1. The germline V gene has CDR1 SQVTM and CDR2 ANQGSEA. The CDR3 consists of 12 residues. V lost 6 bases to trimming and J lost 4 bases; unmatched junction nucleotides: 5. The chain's CDR3 is CSVVGTAYGYTF. CDR3 bases: TGCAGCGTAGTTGGGACAGCCTATGGCTACACCTTC.

This chain links TRBV27 with TRBJ1-5, with 8 bases fitting TRBD1. This CDR3 spans 14 amino acids. CDR1 MNHEY and CDR2 SMNVEV come from the germline V gene (reference sequence). With 5 bases clipped from V and 4 bases from J, the junction kept 4 bases outside the gene matches. The chain's CDR3 is CASSPDRGNQPQHF. CDR3 nucleotide sequence: TGTGCCAGCAGTCCAGACAGGGGAAATCAGCCCCAGCATTTT.

This clone was recorded only once. The V call is TRBV7-2, the J call TRBJ2-7; D could derive from TRBD1 or TRBD2 (5 bases each). The ends were cut back, 5 bases at V and 3 bases at J, with 17 bases in the middle. The CDR3 covers 15 residues. From germline, CDR1 is SGHTA and CDR2 FQGNSA. The CDR3 loop reads CASSTGPLQNYEQYF. CDR3 DNA sequence: TGTGCCAGCAGCACGGGACCGCTACAGAACTACGAGCAGTACTTC.

The V call is TRBV28, the J call TRBJ1-2; D uncertain. V was trimmed by 5 bases and J by 2 bases, leaving 12 bases between them. Germline lookup yields CDR1 MDHEN and CDR2 SYDVKM. This CDR3 is built from 14 residues. The CDR3, as DNA: TGTGCCAGCAGTCATCGGGCCCCAAACTATGGCTACACCTTC. This codes for CASSHRAPNYGYTF.

The gene calls are TRBV2 and TRBJ1-6; D unresolved. CDR3 size: 14 residues. CDR1 is SNHLY and CDR2 is FYNNEI in the germline V gene. The V end was cut by 3 bases, the J end by 8 bases, with 11 bases between. CDR3 protein: CASSDTVGDSPLHF. In nucleotides, the CDR3 is TGTGCCAGCAGTGATACGGTCGGGGATTCACCCCTCCACTTT.

The rearrangement uses TRBV6-5 and TRBJ1-1; 9 bases line up with TRBD1. Germline-derived CDR1 and CDR2 are MNHEY and SVGAGI. With V trimmed by 0 bases and J by 14 bases, 13 bases remained unmatched. This CDR3 region has 15 residues. This CDR3 reads CASSYSKLGQGKVFF. DNA for the CDR3: TGTGCCAGCAGTTACTCGAAACTTGGACAGGGGAAAGTATTCTTT.

The genes are TRBV7-9 and TRBJ1-2; D uncertain. Trimming removed 1 base at V and 6 bases at J, with 9 bases between. The CDR3 covers 13 residues. Germline-derived CDR1 and CDR2 are SEHNR and FQNEAQ (reference sequence). CDR3 in amino acids: CASSLVGVNGYTF. CDR3 sequence (DNA): TGTGCCAGCAGCTTAGTTGGTGTAAATGGCTACACCTTC.

The chain's CDR3 is CSVDAGRTVGGELFF. CDR3 bases: TGCAGCGTTGATGCTGGGAGGACGGTTGGAGGGGAGCTGTTTTTT. The J gene is TRBJ2-2, the V gene TRBV29-1; perhaps TRBD2 as D (6 bases). This CDR3 has 15 amino acids. From germline, CDR1 is SQVTM and CDR2 ANQGSEA. The ends were cut back, 3 bases at V and 8 bases at J, with 19 bases in the middle.

This clone was detected only once. The chain uses TRBV10-3 and TRBJ1-5; D possibly corresponds to TRBD1 (6 bases). This CDR3 is 18 amino acids long. The V end was cut by 0 bases, the J end by 6 bases, with 21 bases between. The germline gives CDR1 ENHRY, CDR2 SYGVKD. Here the CDR3 reads CAISESEGRGGYGQPQHF. The CDR3 bases are TGTGCCATCAGTGAGTCAGAGGGCCGAGGGGGATATGGTCAGCCCCAGCATTTT.

The V gene is TRBV28, the J gene TRBJ2-7; 8 nucleotides align to TRBD1. V shed 4 bases, J shed 0 bases, and the junction held 14 bases outside the gene matches. CDR1 MDHEN and CDR2 SYDVKM come from the germline V gene. The CDR3 has 18 residues. CDR3 sequence (DNA): TGTGCCAGCAGTTCGACAGGGGTCGGGGTAGGACGCTCCTACGAGCAGTACTTC. Amino acids: CASSSTGVGVGRSYEQYF.

The J gene is TRBJ2-7, the V gene TRBV5-1, with 7 bases that match TRBD1. The CDR3 has 14 amino acids. Unmatched junction bases numbered 7, after V lost 7 bases and J lost 0 bases. The germline gives CDR1 SGHRS, CDR2 YFSETQ. The CDR3 nucleotides are TGCGCCAGCTCCGGGACAGAGGACTCCTACGAGCAGTACTTC. Encoded protein: CASSGTEDSYEQYF.

This clone was counted a single time. The chain combines TRBV7-8 with TRBJ1-6; D not resolved. V gave up 0 bases and J gave up 4 bases, with 16 bases separating them. Per the germline V gene, CDR1 is SGHVS and CDR2 is FQNEAQ. The CDR3 is 18 amino acids. The CDR3 DNA follows: TGTGCCAGCAGCTTAGCGAGTATGCTGGAAGTTTATAATTCACCCCTCCACTTT. Encoded protein: CASSLASMLEVYNSPLHF. Drawing the rest from reference TRBV7-8 and TRBJ1-6, the complete variable domain is GAGVSQSPRYKVAKRGQDVALRCDPISGHVSLFWYQQALGQGPEFLTYFQNEAQLDKSGLPSDRFFAERPEGSVSTLKIQRTQQEDSAVYLCASSLASMLEVYNSPLHFGNGTRLTVT.

This clone has a handful of counts. CDR3 region: CASSYGSQGAFGYTF. As DNA, the CDR3 is TGTGCCAGCAGTTATGGGTCACAGGGGGCCTTTGGCTACACCTTC. The chain links TRBV6-5 to TRBJ1-2; 9 nucleotides agree with TRBD1. Germline-derived CDR1 and CDR2 are MNHEY and SVGAGI. The ends lost 3 bases at V and 7 bases at J; junction bases unmatched: 9. CDR3 length equals 15 residues.

V and J are TRBV7-6 and TRBJ2-7, with D unclear. The length of the CDR3 is 13 residues. V was cut by 2 bases and J by 4 bases, with 9 bases left in between. Germline V gene sequence: CDR1 SGHVS, CDR2 FNYEAQ. The CDR3 is CASSLQQTYEQYF. In DNA, the CDR3 is TGTGCCAGCAGCTTACAACAGACTTACGAGCAGTACTTC. Drawing the rest from reference TRBV7-6 and TRBJ2-7, the complete variable domain is GAGVSQSPRYKVTKRGQDVALRCDPISGHVSLYWYRQALGQGPEFLTYFNYEAQQDKSGLPNDRFSAERPEGSISTLTIQRTEQRDSAMYRCASSLQQTYEQYFGPGTRLTVT.

The chain uses TRBV7-8 and TRBJ1-4; D uncertain. The CDR3 covers 15 residues. V was trimmed by 1 base and J by 5 bases, leaving 11 bases between them. CDR1 is SGHVS, CDR2 FQNEAQ, per germline. The CDR3 reads CASSLGREPNEKLFF. The CDR3 nucleotides are TGTGCCAGCAGCTTAGGGAGGGAACCAAATGAAAAACTGTTTTTT.

V and J are TRBV9 and TRBJ2-4; the D gene is possibly TRBD1 (6 bases). This CDR3 is built from 15 residues. CDR1 is SGDLS and CDR2 is YYNGEE in the germline V gene. Trimming pared 3 bases from V and 0 bases from J, leaving 10 bases between. CDR3 residues: CASSEQGLAKNIQYF. The DNA of the CDR3 is TGTGCCAGCAGCGAGCAGGGGTTAGCCAAAAACATTCAGTACTTC.